Listed here are 19 T cell receptor beta chains from one sample, sequenced in a study of cytomegalovirus exposure and HLA in healthy donors. This PCR relied on a set of 60 Vbeta primers and 13 Jbeta primers. TCRdb's copy holds only in-frame clones and misses some; the assay was immunoSEQ multiplex PCR. The sample has some 150,000 clones; 85% are singletons. Sequenced sample: PBMCs. These receptors came from a woman in her late teens or twenties in good health and CMV-seronegative.

The count of this clone is one. Here the CDR3 reads CSVEGTSGRRGTYEQYF. CDR3 sequence (DNA): TGCAGCGTTGAGGGGACTAGCGGGAGGAGAGGGACCTACGAGCAGTACTTC. The V and J genes are TRBV29-1 and TRBJ2-7, with 15 bases matching TRBD2. Per germline, CDR1 SQVTM and CDR2 ANQGSEA. J gave up 2 bases and V 3 bases, and 8 bases lay outside the gene matches. This CDR3 region has 17 residues.

V is TRBV28 and J is TRBJ1-4, with 9 bases lining up with TRBD1. Per germline, CDR1 MDHEN and CDR2 SYDVKM. J was trimmed by 8 bases and V by 3 bases; bases with no gene match: 10. The CDR3 runs 16 residues. CDR3 sequence (DNA): TGTGCCAGCAGTTTTGGTCAGACAGGGGGGGAAGAAAAACTGTTTTTT. This translates into CASSFGQTGGEEKLFF.

The rearrangement links TRBV5-1 to TRBJ1-2; D is perhaps TRBD1 (6 bases). Germline-derived CDR1 and CDR2 are SGHRS and YFSETQ. The CDR3 sequence is 16 residues long. Trimming stripped 0 bases from V and 1 base from J, with 13 bases between. The DNA of the CDR3 is TGCGCCAGCAGCTTGGACAGGGTCTCTAGTAACTATGGCTACACCTTC. It codes for CASSLDRVSSNYGYTF.

The chain joins TRBV11-2 to TRBJ2-7, with 8 bases aligning to TRBD2. CDR3 size: 15 residues. V shed 1 base and J 5 bases; nucleotides not matched to a gene: 7. Germline V lookup: CDR1 SGHAT, CDR2 FQNNGV. The CDR3 DNA follows: TGTGCCAGCAGCTTAGCGGGGGGGAAATTCGACGAGCAGTACTTC. The encoded protein is CASSLAGGKFDEQYF.

The V gene is TRBV6-1, the J gene TRBJ2-5; D is unresolved. The DNA end is a closer match to TRBJ2-7, so the J assignment may be wrong. Germline V gene sequence: CDR1 MNHNS, CDR2 SASEGT. CDR3 size: 11 residues. The CDR3 nucleotides read TGTGCCAGCAGTGCCTCTTACGAGCAGTACTTC. Its translation: CASSASYEQYF.

The chain is built from TRBV9 and TRBJ2-2; no firm D call. This CDR3 has 15 amino acids. CDR1 SGDLS and CDR2 YYNGEE come from the germline V gene. Trimming removed 3 bases from V and 0 bases from J, with 9 bases in between. The CDR3 loop reads CASSAYSPNTGELFF. The CDR3 bases are TGTGCCAGCAGCGCCTACTCACCGAACACCGGGGAGCTGTTTTTT.

The genes are TRBV27 and TRBJ2-3; perhaps TRBD2 as D (5 bases). The V gene lost 7 bases and the J gene lost 5 bases, with 22 bases spanning the gap. CDR1 MNHEY and CDR2 SMNVEV come from the germline V gene (reference sequence). The CDR3 has 16 residues. CDR3 sequence (DNA): TGTGCCAGCAATATACATGGGCTAGCCCGCGGAGATACGCAGTATTTT. Its translation is CASNIHGLARGDTQYF.

Remarks on this clone: Different DNA sequences within this sample yield the same CDR3. V is TRBV28 and J is TRBJ2-7; unclear D gene. The ends were cut back, 2 bases at V and 4 bases at J, with 3 bases in the middle. The CDR3 consists of 11 residues. Germline V gene data show CDR1 as MDHEN and CDR2 as SYDVKM. The CDR3 sequence is CASSLRYEQYF. DNA for the CDR3: TGTGCCAGCAGTTTACGGTACGAGCAGTACTTC.

The chain is built from TRBV11-2 and TRBJ1-5; 9 bases are a match to TRBD1. CDR1 and CDR2 from the germline V gene are SGHAT and FQNNGV. Trimming removed 4 bases from V and 4 bases from J; junction bases left unmatched: 5. This CDR3 comprises 15 residues. In DNA form, the CDR3 reads TGTGCCAGCAGCTCCTGGGACAGGGAGAATCAGCCCCAGCATTTT. Its protein is CASSSWDRENQPQHF.

The chain employs TRBV4-3 and TRBJ2-3, with 8 nucleotides matching TRBD2. Germline CDR1 reads LGHNA; CDR2 reads YSLEER. The CDR3 length is 16 residues. V gave up 0 bases and J gave up 2 bases; unmatched junction bases: 4. The CDR3, as DNA: TGCGCCAGCAGCCAAGATGGACTAGCAGACACAGATACGCAGTATTTT. Translated, it gives CASSQDGLADTDTQYF.

V gene TRBV29-1 combines with J gene TRBJ1-2, with a weak D call TRBD1 (5 bases). The CDR3 consists of 13 residues. V was pared by 3 bases and J by 4 bases, with 12 bases between. Germline assignment: CDR1 SQVTM and CDR2 ANQGSEA. CDR3 loop: CSVDWGAFYGYTF. In DNA form, the CDR3 reads TGCAGCGTTGATTGGGGCGCCTTCTATGGCTACACCTTC.

J is TRBJ2-2 and V is TRBV28, with TRBD2 identical over 9 bases. The CDR3 covers 15 residues. After removal of 5 bases from V and 4 bases from J, the junction contained 5 bases not matched to a gene. The V gene's germline CDR1 is MDHEN and CDR2 SYDVKM. The CDR3 coding sequence is TGTGCCAGCAGTCTCGGACTAGCGAGCACCGGGGAGCTGTTTTTT. Protein product: CASSLGLASTGELFF.

V and J are TRBV4-3 and TRBJ2-1, with a tentative D call TRBD2 (6 bases). Germline V gene data show CDR1 as LGHNA and CDR2 as YSLEER. Trimming removed 0 bases from V and 7 bases from J, with 13 bases in between. This CDR3 comprises 15 residues. CDR3 in DNA: TGCGCCAGCAGCCAAGATGGGGGGACGGGGAATGAGCAGTTCTTC. Its translation: CASSQDGGTGNEQFF.

This rearrangement joins TRBV27 to TRBJ2-7, with 7 bases identical to TRBD2. V lost 6 bases to trimming and J lost 2 bases; unmatched junction nucleotides: 7. CDR1 is MNHEY and CDR2 is SMNVEV in the germline V gene (reference sequence). CDR3 length: 14 residues. The CDR3 DNA follows: TGTGCCAGCAGGCTGACTAGCAAAACCTACGAGCAGTACTTC. It is translated as CASRLTSKTYEQYF.

This chain connects TRBV6-5 to TRBJ1-5; a weak D match, TRBD1 (5 bases). The CDR3 is 15 residues long. The V end was cut by 6 bases, the J end by 0 bases, with 12 bases between. Germline CDR1 reads MNHEY; CDR2 reads SVGAGI. CDR3 protein: CASSQDTYSNQPQHF. The CDR3 bases are TGTGCCAGCAGCCAGGACACCTATAGCAATCAGCCCCAGCATTTT.

The chain joins TRBV30 to TRBJ2-1, with 12 bases identical to TRBD2. Looked up from germline, CDR1 is GTSNPN and CDR2 is SVGIG (reference sequence). This CDR3 has 15 amino acids. With 1 base clipped from V and 10 bases from J, the junction kept 8 bases outside the gene matches. The chain's CDR3 is CAWSAPGLAGREQFF. The DNA for the CDR3 is TGTGCCTGGAGTGCGCCGGGACTAGCGGGCCGGGAGCAGTTCTTC.

This clone has more than one count but fewer than ten. The genes are TRBV27 and TRBJ1-6; 10 nucleotides align to TRBD1. The CDR3 has 15 amino acids. Germline values: CDR1 MNHEY, CDR2 SMNVEV (reference sequence). With V trimmed by 5 bases and J by 9 bases, 7 bases remained unmatched. The CDR3 sequence: CASSTTGGGISPLHF. The CDR3 DNA reads as TGTGCCAGCAGTACGACAGGGGGCGGAATTTCACCCCTCCACTTT.

The rearrangement links TRBV7-8 to TRBJ2-2, with D hard to call. This CDR3 region has 15 residues. V was clipped by 3 bases and J by 6 bases, with 14 bases between them. The germline V gene has CDR1 SGHVS and CDR2 FQNEAQ. The CDR3 region has the DNA TGTGCCAGCAGCTTTTCTCATGGTTCGGCCGGGGAGCTGTTTTTT. Translation: CASSFSHGSAGELFF.

This CDR3 reads CAIRRSGDNEKLFF. CDR3 coding DNA: TGTGCCATTAGACGGTCGGGGGACAATGAAAAACTGTTTTTT. The V gene is TRBV10-3, the J gene TRBJ1-4; D is perhaps TRBD1 (5 bases). Germline V gene sequence: CDR1 ENHRY, CDR2 SYGVKD. V was pared by 9 bases and J by 5 bases, with 16 bases between. This CDR3 is built from 14 residues.